This T cell receptor beta chain was obtained from a study of T cell responses to AZD1222 COVID-19 vaccine. General study results and limits: Most donors were white British and more were female, and clonal diversity was possibly underestimated. Spike-specific TCR breadth and depth went up after people got two AZD1222 doses. Spike was spanned by vaccine-associated CD4 TCRs, with dominance at 160-218 and 743-854. Among spike-specific TCRs, nearly half reportedly target unmutated variant regions.

Germline V gene lookup returns CDR1 MNHEY and CDR2 SVGAGI. The CDR3 spans 14 residues. Trimming stripped 7 bases from V and 7 bases from J, with 17 bases between. Repertoires were generated with immunoSEQ multiplex PCR, while TCRdb's copy carries only in-frame clones and drops some. The sample carries about 120,000 clones, 92% recorded once. Concerning this clone itself: What it recognizes is unknown.

V gene TRBV6-5 combines with J gene TRBJ1-5; a weak D match, TRBD1 (5 bases). This TCR came from an adult who received the AZD1222 COVID-19 vaccine. The source material was peripheral blood, sampled 28 days after the second AZD1222 dose. The CDR3 DNA reads TGTGCCAGCAAGCCCGCGGGGCTCGGACAGCCCCAGCATTTT. Translating gives CASKPAGLGQPQHF.